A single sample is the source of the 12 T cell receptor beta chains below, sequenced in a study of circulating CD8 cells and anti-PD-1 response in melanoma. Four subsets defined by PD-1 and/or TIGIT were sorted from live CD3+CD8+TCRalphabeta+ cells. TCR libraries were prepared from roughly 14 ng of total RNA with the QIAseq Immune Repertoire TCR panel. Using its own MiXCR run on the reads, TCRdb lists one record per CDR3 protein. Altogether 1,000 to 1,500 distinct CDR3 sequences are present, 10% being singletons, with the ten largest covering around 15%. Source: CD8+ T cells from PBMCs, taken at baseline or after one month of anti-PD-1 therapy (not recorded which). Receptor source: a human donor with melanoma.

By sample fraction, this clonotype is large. The CDR3 nucleotides read TGTGCCAGCAGTGAAGGCCCGACAGGGGGAGAGACCCAGTACTTC. This sequence encodes CASSEGPTGGETQYF. This rearrangement joins TRBV2 to TRBJ2-5, with 9 bases matching TRBD1. This CDR3 has 15 amino acids. Germline V gives CDR1 SNHLY, CDR2 FYNNEI. V shed 1 base, J shed 4 bases, and the junction held 4 bases outside the gene matches.

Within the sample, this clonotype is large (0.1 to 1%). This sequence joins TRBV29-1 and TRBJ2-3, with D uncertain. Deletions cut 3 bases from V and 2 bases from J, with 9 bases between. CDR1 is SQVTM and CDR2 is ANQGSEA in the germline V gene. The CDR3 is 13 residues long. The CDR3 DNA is TGCAGCGTTGACATGCCGAACACAGATACGCAGTATTTT. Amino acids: CSVDMPNTDTQYF.

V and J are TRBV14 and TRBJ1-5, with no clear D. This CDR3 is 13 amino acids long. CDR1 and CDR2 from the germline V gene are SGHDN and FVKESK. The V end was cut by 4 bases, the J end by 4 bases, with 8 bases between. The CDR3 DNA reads TGTGCCAGCAGCCTGGCGGATAATCAGCCCCAGCATTTT. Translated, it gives CASSLADNQPQHF.

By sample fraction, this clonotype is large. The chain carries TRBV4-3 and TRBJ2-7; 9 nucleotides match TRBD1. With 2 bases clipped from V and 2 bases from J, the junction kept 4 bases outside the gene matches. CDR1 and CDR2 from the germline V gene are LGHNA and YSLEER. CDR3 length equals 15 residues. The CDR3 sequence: CASSQQGQGAYEQYF. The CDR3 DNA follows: TGCGCCAGCAGCCAACAGGGACAGGGCGCCTACGAGCAGTACTTC.

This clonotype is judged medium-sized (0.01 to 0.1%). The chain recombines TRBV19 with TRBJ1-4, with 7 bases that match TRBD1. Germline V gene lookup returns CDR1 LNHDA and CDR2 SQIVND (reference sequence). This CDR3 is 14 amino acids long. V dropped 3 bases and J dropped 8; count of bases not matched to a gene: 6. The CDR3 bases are TGTGCCAGTAGTATGTACAGGGGCGGCGAAAAACTGTTTTTT. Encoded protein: CASSMYRGGEKLFF.

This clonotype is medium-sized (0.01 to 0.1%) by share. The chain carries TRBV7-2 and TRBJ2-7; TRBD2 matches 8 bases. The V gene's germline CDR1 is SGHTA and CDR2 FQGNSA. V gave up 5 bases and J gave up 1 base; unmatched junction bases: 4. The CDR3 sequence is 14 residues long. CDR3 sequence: CASSTRGASYEQYF. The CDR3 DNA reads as TGTGCCAGCAGCACGCGGGGGGCGTCCTACGAGCAGTACTTC.

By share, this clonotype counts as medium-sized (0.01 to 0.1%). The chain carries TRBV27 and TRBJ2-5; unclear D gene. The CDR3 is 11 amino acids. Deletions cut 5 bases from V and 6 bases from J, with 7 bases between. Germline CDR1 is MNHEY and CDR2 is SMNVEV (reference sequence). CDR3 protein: CASSPSKTQYF. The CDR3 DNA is TGTGCCAGCAGTCCCTCAAAGACCCAGTACTTC.

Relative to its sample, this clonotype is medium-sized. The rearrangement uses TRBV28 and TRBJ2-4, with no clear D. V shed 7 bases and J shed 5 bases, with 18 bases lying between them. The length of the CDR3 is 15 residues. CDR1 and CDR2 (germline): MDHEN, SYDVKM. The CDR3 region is CASTLSGALQNIQYF. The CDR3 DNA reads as TGTGCCAGCACCTTATCCGGCGCGTTACAAAACATTCAGTACTTC. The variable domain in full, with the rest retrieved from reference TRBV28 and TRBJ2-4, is DVKVTQSSRYLVKRTGEKVFLECVQDMDHENMFWYRQDPGLGLRLIYFSYDVKMKEKGDIPEGYSVSREKKERFSLILESASTNQTSMYLCASTLSGALQNIQYFGAGTRLSVL.

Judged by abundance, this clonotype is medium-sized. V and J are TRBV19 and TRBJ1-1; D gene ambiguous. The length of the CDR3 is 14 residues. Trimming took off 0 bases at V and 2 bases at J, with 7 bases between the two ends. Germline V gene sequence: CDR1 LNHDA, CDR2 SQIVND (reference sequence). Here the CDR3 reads CASSIDGGNTEAFF. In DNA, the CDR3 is TGTGCCAGTAGTATAGATGGAGGAAACACTGAAGCTTTCTTT.

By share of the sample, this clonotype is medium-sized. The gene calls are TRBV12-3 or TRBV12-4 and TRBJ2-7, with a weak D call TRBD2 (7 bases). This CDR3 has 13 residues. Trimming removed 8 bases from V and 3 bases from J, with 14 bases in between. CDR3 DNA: TGTGCCAGCGGGGCGGGGGCTGTCTACGAGCAGTACTTC. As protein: CASGAGAVYEQYF.

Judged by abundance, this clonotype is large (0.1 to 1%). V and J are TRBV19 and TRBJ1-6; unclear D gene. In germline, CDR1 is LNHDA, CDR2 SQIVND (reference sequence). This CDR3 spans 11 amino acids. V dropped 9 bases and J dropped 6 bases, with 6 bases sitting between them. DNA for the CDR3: TGTGCCAGCCGGGTTAATTCACCCCTCCACTTT. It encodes CASRVNSPLHF. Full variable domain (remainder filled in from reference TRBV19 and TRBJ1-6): DGGITQSPKYLFRKEGQNVTLSCEQNLNHDAMYWYRQDPGQGLRLIYYSQIVNDFQKGDIAEGYSVSREKKESFPLTVTSAQKNPTAFYLCASRVNSPLHFGNGTRLTVT.

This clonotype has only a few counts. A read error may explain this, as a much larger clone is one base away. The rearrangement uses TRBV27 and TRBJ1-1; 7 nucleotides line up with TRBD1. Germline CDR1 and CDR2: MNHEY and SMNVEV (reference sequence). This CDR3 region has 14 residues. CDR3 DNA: TGTGCCAGCGGTTTATCGGGGGGGACAGATGAAGCTTTCTTT. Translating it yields CASGLSGGTDEAFF.